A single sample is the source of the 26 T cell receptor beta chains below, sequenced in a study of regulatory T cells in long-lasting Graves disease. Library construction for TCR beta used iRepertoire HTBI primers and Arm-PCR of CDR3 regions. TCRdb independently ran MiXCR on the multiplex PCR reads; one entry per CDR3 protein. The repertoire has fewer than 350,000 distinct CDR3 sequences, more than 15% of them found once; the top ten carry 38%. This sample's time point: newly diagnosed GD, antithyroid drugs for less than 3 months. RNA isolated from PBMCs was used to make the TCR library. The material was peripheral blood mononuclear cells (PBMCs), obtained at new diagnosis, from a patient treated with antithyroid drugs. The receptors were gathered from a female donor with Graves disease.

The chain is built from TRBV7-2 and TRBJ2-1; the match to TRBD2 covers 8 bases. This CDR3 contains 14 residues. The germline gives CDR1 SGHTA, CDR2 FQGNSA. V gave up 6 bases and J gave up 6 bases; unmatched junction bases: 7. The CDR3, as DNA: TGTGCCAGCAGACCGTCGGGGGGGAGCAATGAGCAGTTCTTC. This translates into CASRPSGGSNEQFF. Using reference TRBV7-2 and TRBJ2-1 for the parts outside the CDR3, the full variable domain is GAGVSQSPSNKVTEKGKDVELRCDPISGHTALYWYRQSLGQGLEFLIYFQGNSAPDKSGLPSDRFSAERTGGSVSTLTIQRTQQEDSAVYLCASRPSGGSNEQFFGPGTRLTVL.

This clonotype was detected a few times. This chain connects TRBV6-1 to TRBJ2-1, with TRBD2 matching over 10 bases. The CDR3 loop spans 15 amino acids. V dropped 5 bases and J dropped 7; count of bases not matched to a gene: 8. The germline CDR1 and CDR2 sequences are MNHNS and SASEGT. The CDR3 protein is CASSLSGRAKNEQFF. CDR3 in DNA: TGTGCCAGCAGTCTAAGCGGGAGGGCCAAAAATGAGCAGTTCTTC.

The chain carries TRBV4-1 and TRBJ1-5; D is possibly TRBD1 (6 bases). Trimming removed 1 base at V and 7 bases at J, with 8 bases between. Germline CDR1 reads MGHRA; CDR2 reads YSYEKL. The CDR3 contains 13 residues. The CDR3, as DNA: TGCGCCAGCAGCCAAGCAGGGGAACAGCCCCAGCATTTT. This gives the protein CASSQAGEQPQHF.

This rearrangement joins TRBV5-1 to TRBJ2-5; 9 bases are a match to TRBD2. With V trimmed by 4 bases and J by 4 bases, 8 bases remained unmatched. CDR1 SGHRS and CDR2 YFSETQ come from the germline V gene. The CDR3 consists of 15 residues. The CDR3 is CASSAELAGGETQYF. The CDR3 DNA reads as TGCGCCAGCAGCGCTGAACTAGCGGGCGGAGAGACCCAGTACTTC.

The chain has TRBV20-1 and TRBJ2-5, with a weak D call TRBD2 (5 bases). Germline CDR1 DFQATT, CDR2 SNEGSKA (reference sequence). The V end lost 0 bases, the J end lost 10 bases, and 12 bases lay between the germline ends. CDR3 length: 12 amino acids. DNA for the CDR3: TGCAGTGCTAGAGATAAGGGCGAGGGCCAGTACTTC. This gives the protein CSARDKGEGQYF.

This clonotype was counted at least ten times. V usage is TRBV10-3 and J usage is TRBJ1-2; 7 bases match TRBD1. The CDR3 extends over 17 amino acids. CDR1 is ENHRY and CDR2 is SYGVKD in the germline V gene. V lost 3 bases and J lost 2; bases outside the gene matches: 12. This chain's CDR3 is CAISEWDRIKRNYGYTF. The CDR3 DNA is TGTGCCATCAGTGAATGGGACAGAATAAAGAGAAACTATGGCTACACCTTC.

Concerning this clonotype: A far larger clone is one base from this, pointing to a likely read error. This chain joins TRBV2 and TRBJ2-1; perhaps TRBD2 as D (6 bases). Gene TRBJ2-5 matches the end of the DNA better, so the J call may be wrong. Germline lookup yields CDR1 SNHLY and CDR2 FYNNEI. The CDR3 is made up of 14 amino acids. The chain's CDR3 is CASKDHGRGETQYF. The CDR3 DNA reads TGTGCCAGCAAGGACCACGGCCGGGGGGAGACCCAGTACTTC.

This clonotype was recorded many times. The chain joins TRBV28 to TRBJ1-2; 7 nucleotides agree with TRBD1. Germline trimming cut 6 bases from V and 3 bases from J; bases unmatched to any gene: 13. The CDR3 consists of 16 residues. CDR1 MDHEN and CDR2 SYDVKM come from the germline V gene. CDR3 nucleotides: TGTGCCAGCAGCCGACAGGGACTACACGACCACTATGGCTACACCTTC. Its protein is CASSRQGLHDHYGYTF.

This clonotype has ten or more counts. CDR3 loop: CASSSLKTGGLYGYTF. CDR3 DNA: TGTGCCAGCAGCTCCCTTAAGACAGGGGGCTTGTATGGCTACACCTTC. This chain links TRBV28 with TRBJ1-2, with 10 bases matching TRBD1. This CDR3 contains 16 residues. CDR1 and CDR2 (germline): MDHEN, SYDVKM. V lost 6 bases to trimming and J lost 5 bases; unmatched junction nucleotides: 12.

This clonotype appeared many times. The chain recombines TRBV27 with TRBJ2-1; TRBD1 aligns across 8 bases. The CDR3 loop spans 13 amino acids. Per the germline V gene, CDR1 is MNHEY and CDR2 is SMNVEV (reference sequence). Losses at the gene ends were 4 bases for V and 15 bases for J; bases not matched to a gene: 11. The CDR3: CASSSVIHRGVFF. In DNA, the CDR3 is TGTGCCAGCAGTTCCGTGATACACAGGGGGGTGTTCTTC.

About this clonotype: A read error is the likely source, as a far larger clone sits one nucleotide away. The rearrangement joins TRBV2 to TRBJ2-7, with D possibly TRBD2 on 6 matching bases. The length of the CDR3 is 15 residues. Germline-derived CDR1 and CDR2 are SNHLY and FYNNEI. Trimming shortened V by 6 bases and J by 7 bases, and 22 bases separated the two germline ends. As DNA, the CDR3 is TGTGCCAGCAGATATAGCGGCCACTCCTACAATGAGCAGTACTTC. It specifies CASRYSGHSYNEQYF.

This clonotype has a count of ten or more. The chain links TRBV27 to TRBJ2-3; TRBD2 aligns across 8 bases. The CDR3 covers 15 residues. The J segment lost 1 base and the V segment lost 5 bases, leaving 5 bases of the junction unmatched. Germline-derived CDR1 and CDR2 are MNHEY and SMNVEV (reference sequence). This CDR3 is CASSLPGLGTDTQYF. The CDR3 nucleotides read TGTGCCAGCAGTCTACCGGGACTAGGCACAGATACGCAGTATTTT.

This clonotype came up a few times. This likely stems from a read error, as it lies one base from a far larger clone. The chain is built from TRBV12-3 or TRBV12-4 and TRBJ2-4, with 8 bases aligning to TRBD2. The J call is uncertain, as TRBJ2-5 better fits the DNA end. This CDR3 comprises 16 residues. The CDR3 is CASSFFGGARGETQYF. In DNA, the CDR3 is TGTGCCAGCAGTTTCTTCGGGGGGGCCCGGGGAGAGACCCAGTACTTC.

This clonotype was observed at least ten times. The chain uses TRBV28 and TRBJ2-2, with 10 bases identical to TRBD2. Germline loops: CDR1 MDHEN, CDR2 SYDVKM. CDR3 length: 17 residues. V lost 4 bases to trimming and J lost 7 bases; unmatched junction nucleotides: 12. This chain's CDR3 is CASSSWDRAGGFGELFF. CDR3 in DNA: TGTGCCAGCAGTTCATGGGATCGAGCGGGAGGGTTCGGGGAGCTGTTTTTT.

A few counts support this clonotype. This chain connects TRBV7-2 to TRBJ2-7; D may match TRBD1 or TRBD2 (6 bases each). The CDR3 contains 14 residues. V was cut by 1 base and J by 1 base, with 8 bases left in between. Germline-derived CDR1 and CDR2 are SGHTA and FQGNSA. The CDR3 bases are TGTGCCAGCAGCTTAGGGGGGGCTTCCTACGAGCAGTACTTC. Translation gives CASSLGGASYEQYF.

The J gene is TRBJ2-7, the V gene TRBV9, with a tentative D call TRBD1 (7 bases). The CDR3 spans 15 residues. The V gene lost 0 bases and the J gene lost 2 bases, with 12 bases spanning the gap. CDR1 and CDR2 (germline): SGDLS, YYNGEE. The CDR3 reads CASSVGQGGTYEQYF. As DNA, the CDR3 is TGTGCCAGCAGCGTAGGGCAGGGGGGCACCTACGAGCAGTACTTC.

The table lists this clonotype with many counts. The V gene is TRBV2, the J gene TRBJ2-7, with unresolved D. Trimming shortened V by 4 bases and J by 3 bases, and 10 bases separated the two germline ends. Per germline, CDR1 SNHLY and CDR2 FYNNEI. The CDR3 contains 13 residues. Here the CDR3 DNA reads TGTGCCAGCAGTGCGTTCGGAAGCTACGAGCAGTACTTC. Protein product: CASSAFGSYEQYF.

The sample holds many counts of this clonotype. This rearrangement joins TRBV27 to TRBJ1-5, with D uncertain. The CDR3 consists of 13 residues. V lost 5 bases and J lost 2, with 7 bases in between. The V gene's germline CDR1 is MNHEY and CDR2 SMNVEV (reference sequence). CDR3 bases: TGTGCCAGCAGTGTCAGAGGCAATCAGCCCCAGCATTTT. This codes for CASSVRGNQPQHF.

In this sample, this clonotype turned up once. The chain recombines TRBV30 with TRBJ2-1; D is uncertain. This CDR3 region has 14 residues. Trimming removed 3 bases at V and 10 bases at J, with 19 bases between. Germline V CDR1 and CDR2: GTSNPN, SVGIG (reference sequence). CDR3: CAWSGWASEREQFF. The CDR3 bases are TGTGCCTGGAGCGGTTGGGCTTCGGAGAGGGAGCAGTTCTTC.

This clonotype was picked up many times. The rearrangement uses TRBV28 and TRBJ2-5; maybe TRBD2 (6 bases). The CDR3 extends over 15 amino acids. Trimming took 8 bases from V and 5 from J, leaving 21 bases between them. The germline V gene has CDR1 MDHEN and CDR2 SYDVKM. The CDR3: CASLPSGEREETQYF. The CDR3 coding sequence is TGTGCCAGCCTCCCGTCGGGGGAGAGGGAGGAGACCCAGTACTTC.

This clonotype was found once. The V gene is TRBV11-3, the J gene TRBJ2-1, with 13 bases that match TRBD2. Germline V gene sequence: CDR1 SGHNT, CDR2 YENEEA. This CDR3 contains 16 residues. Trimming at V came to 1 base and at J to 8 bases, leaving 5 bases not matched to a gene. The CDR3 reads CASSLGTSGRRDEQFF. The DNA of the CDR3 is TGTGCCAGCAGCTTAGGGACTAGCGGGAGAAGGGATGAGCAGTTCTTC.

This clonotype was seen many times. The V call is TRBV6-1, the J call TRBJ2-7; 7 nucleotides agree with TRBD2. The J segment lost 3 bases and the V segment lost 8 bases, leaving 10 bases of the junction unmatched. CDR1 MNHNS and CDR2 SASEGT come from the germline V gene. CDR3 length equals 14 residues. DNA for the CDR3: TGTGCCAGCGGATGGGGCGGGAGTGGCTACGAGCAGTACTTC. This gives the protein CASGWGGSGYEQYF.

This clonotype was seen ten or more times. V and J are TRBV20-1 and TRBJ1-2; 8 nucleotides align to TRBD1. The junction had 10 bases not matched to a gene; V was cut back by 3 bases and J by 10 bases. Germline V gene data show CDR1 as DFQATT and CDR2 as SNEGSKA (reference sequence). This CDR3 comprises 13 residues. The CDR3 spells CSARDRAMPYYTF. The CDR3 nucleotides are TGCAGTGCTAGGGACAGGGCGATGCCGTACTACACCTTC.

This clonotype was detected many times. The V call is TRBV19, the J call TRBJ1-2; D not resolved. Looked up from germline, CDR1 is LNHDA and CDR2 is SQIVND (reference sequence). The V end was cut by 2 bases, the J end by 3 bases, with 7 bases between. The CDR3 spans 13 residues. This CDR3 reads CASSILRDYGYTF. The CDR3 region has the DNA TGTGCCAGTAGTATACTCAGAGACTATGGCTACACCTTC.

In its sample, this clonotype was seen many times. Here the CDR3 reads CASSLDRSLLSNTGELFF. In DNA form, the CDR3 reads TGTGCCAGCAGCTTAGACAGGTCCCTCCTCTCGAACACCGGGGAGCTGTTTTTT. The gene calls are TRBV11-3 and TRBJ2-2; no definite D call. Trimming took 0 bases from V and 0 from J, leaving 14 bases between them. From germline, CDR1 is SGHNT and CDR2 YENEEA. This CDR3 contains 18 residues.

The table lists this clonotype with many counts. The CDR3 sequence: CSAKILAGTDTQYF. CDR3 bases: TGCAGTGCAAAAATCCTAGCGGGCACAGATACGCAGTATTTT. This chain links TRBV20-1 with TRBJ2-3; 7 positions match TRBD2. Germline CDR1 is DFQATT and CDR2 is SNEGSKA (reference sequence). J was trimmed by 1 base and V by 6 bases; bases with no gene match: 7. The CDR3 length is 14 residues.